This T cell receptor (beta chain) was captured by sequencing in a study of T cells in Graves' hyperthyroidism and ophthalmopathy. Study in general: Blood from the periphery was taken at initial diagnosis, before any treatment. Study outcomes and limitations: Peripheral blood also featured most of the thyroid clonotypes expanded above 0.001.

This clonotype came up many times. Antigen unknown. The germline V gene encodes CDR1 MGHRA and CDR2 YSYEKL. V was clipped by 1 base and J by 6 bases, with 13 bases between them. The CDR3 has 14 amino acids. TCR beta CDR3 regions were amplified from RNA. The TCR CDR3 was amplified in a first-round RT-PCR using the HTBI primer set. Each CDR3 protein is one row after TCRdb ran MiXCR on the multiplex PCR reads. The table records fewer than 750,000 distinct CDR3 sequences, under 15% of them present only once. Ophthalmopathy patients had Clinical Activity Score at least 3, NOSPECS grade at least 4, duration under 3 months. Orbital computed tomography and thyroid ultrasound, together with serum TRAb and thyroxine and clinical symptoms, were used for diagnoses.

What was sequenced was blood. The TCR originated in a woman between 40 and 55 years old with Graves' ophthalmopathy. This sequence joins TRBV4-1 and TRBJ2-7; D is possibly TRBD2 (5 bases). Here the CDR3 DNA reads TGCGCCAGCAGCCAAGGTCTGACTACGAGCGAGCAGTACTTC. Encoded protein: CASSQGLTTSEQYF.